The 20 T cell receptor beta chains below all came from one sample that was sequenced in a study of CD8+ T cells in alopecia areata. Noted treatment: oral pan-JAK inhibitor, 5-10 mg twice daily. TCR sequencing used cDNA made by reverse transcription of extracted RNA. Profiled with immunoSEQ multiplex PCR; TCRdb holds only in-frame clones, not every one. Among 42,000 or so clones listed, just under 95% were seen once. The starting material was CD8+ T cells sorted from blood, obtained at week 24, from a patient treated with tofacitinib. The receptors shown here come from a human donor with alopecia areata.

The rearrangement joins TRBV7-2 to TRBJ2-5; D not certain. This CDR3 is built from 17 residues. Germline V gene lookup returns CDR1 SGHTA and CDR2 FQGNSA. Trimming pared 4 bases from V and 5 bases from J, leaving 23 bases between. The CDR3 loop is CASSSWSVKAMGETQYF. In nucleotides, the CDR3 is TGTGCCAGCAGCTCCTGGAGTGTGAAGGCCATGGGGGAGACCCAGTACTTC.

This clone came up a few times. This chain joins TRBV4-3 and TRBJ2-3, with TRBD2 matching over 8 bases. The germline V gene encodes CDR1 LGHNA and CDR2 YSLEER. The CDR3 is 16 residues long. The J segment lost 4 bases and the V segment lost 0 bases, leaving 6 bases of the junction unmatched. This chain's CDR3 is CASSQDERGLSDTQYF. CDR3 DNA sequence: TGCGCCAGCAGCCAAGACGAGCGGGGGTTGTCAGATACGCAGTATTTT.

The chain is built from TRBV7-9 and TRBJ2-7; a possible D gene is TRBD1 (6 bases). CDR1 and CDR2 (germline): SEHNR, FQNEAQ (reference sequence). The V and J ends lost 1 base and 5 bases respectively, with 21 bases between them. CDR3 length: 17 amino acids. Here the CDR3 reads CASSLDLRVQGGHEQYF. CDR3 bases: TGTGCCAGCAGCTTAGATTTAAGGGTACAGGGTGGGCACGAGCAGTACTTC.

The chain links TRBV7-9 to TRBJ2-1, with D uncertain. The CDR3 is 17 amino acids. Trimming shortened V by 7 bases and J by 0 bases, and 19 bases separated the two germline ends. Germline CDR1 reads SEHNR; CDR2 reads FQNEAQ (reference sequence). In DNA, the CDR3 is TGTGCCAGCAACCCGGGCCCACCACTCAGCTCCTACAATGAGCAGTTCTTC. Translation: CASNPGPPLSSYNEQFF.

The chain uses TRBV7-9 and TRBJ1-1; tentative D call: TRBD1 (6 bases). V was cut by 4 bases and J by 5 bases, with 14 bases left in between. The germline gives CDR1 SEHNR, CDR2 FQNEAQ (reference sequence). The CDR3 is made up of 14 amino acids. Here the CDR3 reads CASSSTPRGTEAFF. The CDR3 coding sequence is TGTGCCAGCAGCTCGACCCCTAGGGGGACTGAAGCTTTCTTT.

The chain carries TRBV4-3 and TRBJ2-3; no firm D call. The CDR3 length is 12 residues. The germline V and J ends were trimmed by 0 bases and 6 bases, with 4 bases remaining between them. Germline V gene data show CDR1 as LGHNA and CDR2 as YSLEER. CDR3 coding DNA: TGCGCCAGCAGCCAAGAAAGGGATACGCAGTATTTT. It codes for CASSQERDTQYF.

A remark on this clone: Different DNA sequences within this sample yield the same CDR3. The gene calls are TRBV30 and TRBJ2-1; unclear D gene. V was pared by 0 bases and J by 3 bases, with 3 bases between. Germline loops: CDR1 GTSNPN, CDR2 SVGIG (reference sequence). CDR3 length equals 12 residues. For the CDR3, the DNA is TGTGCCTGGAGTGTAAGCTACAATGAGCAGTTCTTC. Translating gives CAWSVSYNEQFF.

CDR3 loop: CASTPGTGGRYNEQFF. DNA of the CDR3: TGTGCCAGCACACCCGGGACAGGTGGGAGATACAATGAGCAGTTCTTC. The rearrangement uses TRBV27 and TRBJ2-1; 8 bases agree with TRBD1. The CDR3 is 16 amino acids. V shed 7 bases, J shed 4 bases, and the junction held 12 bases outside the gene matches. Germline-derived CDR1 and CDR2 are MNHEY and SMNVEV (reference sequence).

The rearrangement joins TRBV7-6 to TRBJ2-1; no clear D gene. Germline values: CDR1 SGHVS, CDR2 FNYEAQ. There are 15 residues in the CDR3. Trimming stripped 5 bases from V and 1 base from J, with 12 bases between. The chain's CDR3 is CASSQAPTSYNEQFF. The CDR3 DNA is TGTGCCAGCAGCCAGGCCCCTACATCCTACAATGAGCAGTTCTTC.

CDR3 DNA sequence: TGTGCCAGCAGCTTATACCCCGGGACAGGAACCTACGAGCAGTACTTC. As protein: CASSLYPGTGTYEQYF. The rearrangement uses TRBV5-6 and TRBJ2-7, with 8 bases identical to TRBD1. The CDR3 contains 16 residues. CDR1 SGHDT and CDR2 YYEEEE come from the germline V gene. J gave up 2 bases and V 2 bases, and 9 bases lay outside the gene matches. The full variable domain, with the rest looked up from reference TRBV5-6 and TRBJ2-7, is DAGVTQSPTHLIKTRGQQVTLRCSPKSGHDTVSWYQQALGQGPQFIFQYYEEEERQRGNFPDRFSGHQFPNYSSELNVNALLLGDSALYLCASSLYPGTGTYEQYFGPGTRLTVT.

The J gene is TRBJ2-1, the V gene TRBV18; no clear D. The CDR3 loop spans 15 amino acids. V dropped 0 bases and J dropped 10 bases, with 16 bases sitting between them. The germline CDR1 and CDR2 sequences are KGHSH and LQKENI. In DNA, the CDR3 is TGTGCCAGCTCACCACCGAACAGACTTCCTGGGGAGCAGTTCTTC. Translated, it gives CASSPPNRLPGEQFF.

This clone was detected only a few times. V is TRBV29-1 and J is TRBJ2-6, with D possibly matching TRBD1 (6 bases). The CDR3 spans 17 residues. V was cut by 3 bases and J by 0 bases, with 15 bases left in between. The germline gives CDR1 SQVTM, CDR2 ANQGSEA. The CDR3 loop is CSVDSGTPLSGANVLTF. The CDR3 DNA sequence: TGCAGCGTTGACTCCGGGACACCACTCTCTGGGGCCAACGTCCTGACTTTC.

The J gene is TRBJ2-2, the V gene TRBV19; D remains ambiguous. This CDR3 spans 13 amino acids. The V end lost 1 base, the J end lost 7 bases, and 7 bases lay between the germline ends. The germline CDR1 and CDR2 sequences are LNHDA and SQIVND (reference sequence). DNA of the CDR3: TGTGCCAGTAGTATAGGAGGCGTCGGGGAGCTGTTTTTT. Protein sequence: CASSIGGVGELFF.

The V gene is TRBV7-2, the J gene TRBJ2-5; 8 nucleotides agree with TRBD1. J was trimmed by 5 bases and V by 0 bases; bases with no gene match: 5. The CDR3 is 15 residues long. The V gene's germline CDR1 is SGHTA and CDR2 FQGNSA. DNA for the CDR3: TGTGCCAGCAGCTTAGCTGCGCGGACAGGGGAGACCCAGTACTTC. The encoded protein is CASSLAARTGETQYF.

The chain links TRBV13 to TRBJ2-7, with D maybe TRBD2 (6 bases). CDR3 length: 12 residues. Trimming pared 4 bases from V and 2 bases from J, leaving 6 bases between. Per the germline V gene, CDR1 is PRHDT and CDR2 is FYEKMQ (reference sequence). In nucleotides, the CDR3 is TGTGCCAGCAGCTGGGGGGCCTACGAGCAGTACTTC. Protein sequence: CASSWGAYEQYF.

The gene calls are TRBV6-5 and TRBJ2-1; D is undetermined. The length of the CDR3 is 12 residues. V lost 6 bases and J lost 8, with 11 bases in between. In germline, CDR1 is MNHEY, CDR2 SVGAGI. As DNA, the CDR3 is TGTGCCAGCAGCGCCGACCCGGATGAGCAGTTCTTC. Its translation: CASSADPDEQFF.

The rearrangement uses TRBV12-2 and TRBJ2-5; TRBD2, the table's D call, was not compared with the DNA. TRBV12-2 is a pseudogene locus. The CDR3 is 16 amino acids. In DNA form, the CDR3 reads TGTGCAAGTCGCTTAGCGCGGGGAGTCCCTCAAGAGACCCAGTACTTC. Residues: CASRLARGVPQETQYF.

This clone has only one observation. CDR3 sequence (DNA): TGTGCCAGCAGCCGAAGATTCACTATATCTGGGACAGCCCCTGAAGCTTTCTTT. It is translated as CASSRRFTISGTAPEAFF. The chain uses TRBV7-2 and TRBJ1-1; 7 positions match TRBD1. Germline lookup yields CDR1 SGHTA and CDR2 FQGNSA. This CDR3 has 18 residues. The junction had 21 bases not matched to a gene; V was cut back by 5 bases and J by 6 bases.

CDR3: CAWNVGTGVETQYF. CDR3 DNA sequence: TGTGCCTGGAACGTCGGGACAGGGGTAGAGACCCAGTACTTC. V gene TRBV30 combines with J gene TRBJ2-5; 10 bases line up with TRBD1. The ends lost 4 bases at V and 4 bases at J; junction bases unmatched: 6. Germline V CDR1 and CDR2: GTSNPN, SVGIG (reference sequence). The CDR3 is 14 amino acids.

The CDR3 coding sequence is TGTGCCAGCAGCCCAAGACAGAGCTCCTACGAGCAGTACTTC. Amino acid sequence: CASSPRQSSYEQYF. This sequence joins TRBV7-8 and TRBJ2-7; D perhaps matches TRBD1 (5 bases). Trimming left V 5 bases short and J 0 bases short, with 11 bases between. This CDR3 contains 14 residues. Germline loops: CDR1 SGHVS, CDR2 FQNEAQ. The full variable domain, completed using reference TRBV7-8 and TRBJ2-7, is GAGVSQSPRYKVAKRGQDVALRCDPISGHVSLFWYQQALGQGPEFLTYFQNEAQLDKSGLPSDRFFAERPEGSVSTLKIQRTQQEDSAVYLCASSPRQSSYEQYFGPGTRLTVT.